This T cell receptor (beta chain) originates from a study of CD8 T cells in ankylosing spondylitis. Notes on the study in general: A TCR beta motif made of several highly homologous variants seemed typical of ankylosing spondylitis blood. Both synovial fluid and blood in reactive arthritis had previously been reported to carry some motif variants.

TCRdb analysed the 5' RACE reads with MiXCR anew, one entry per CDR3 protein. The sample lists around 770,000 distinct CDR3 sequences, 15% to 20% occurring once. This clonotype was observed many times. Its antigen remains unknown. The J segment lost 2 bases and the V segment lost 8 bases, leaving 3 bases of the junction unmatched. CDR3 length equals 13 residues. The clonotype was recovered from a male donor with ankylosing spondylitis. The sequencing sample was made of blood, either unsorted or a sorted T cell fraction (not recorded which). The chain combines TRBV12-3 or TRBV12-4 with TRBJ2-1; 7 bases fit TRBD2. The CDR3 DNA reads as TGTGCCAGCGAGCGGGGTCCCTACAATGAGCAGTTCTTC. Translated: CASERGPYNEQFF.